This TCR beta chain was sequenced for a study of blood T cells in healthy people across ages (dated by TCRdb to between 2014 and 2017). Concerning the study at large: In model experiments, roughly one uniquely barcoded TCR beta cDNA molecule per two T cells was captured by template switching. Age-related changes in TCR beta repertoire diversity were measured in the study by deep sequencing normalized with unique cDNA molecular identifiers. The donors were split into four age groups: young (average around 16 years), middle-aged (over 35), aged (more than 60) and long-lived (roughly 77). Donors of different ages were randomly distributed across sequencing lanes to avoid experimental bias. For two donors (one aged 18 to 30 and one aged 80 or older), the study analyzed two additional independent replicas of 1 million unique cDNA reads from the same blood draw.

On the study overall, not on this receptor specifically: A strong correlation was found between observed TCR beta diversity and the percentage of naive T cells measured by flow cytometry. Because profiling used bulk unsorted PBMCs, naive and antigen-experienced compartments could not be compared conclusively. The long-lived group showed more naive CD4+ T cells, fewer expanded clones and increased TCR diversity than the aged group, suggesting age selection. Observed TCR beta diversity per million T cells fell roughly linearly with age, and a significant reduction was already apparent by age around 40. Estimates of total diversity based on one million sequenced T cells were regarded as lower bounds and as underestimates. The CMV infection status of donors was not known, potentially confounding age-related changes in expanded clonotypes.

The roughly 39 donors, aged roughly 6 to 90 years, were systemically healthy Caucasian individuals from Russia. Ten milliliters of peripheral blood were collected from each donor into EDTA-treated Vacutainer tubes. Ficoll-Paque density-gradient centrifugation was used to isolate PBMCs, with at least 7 million per sample. Total RNA, at least 6 micrograms per sample, was extracted from PBMCs with Trizol reagent. For every donor, an aliquot of PBMCs went through flow cytometry to measure the percentages of naive CD45RAhigh/CD27high T cells. The CDR3 spans 13 residues, from the cysteine through the phenylalanine. Only CDR3 DNA is held: 39 bases, read in frame from base 1. Trimming takes 4 bases from V and 4 bases from J, and the germline ends sit 10 bases apart. The germline V gene yields SGHTA for CDR1 and FQGTGA for CDR2. As regards this clonotype: Its antigen remains unidentified. Base qualities are not at hand, and no much larger clone is one base apart.

Receptor amplification or capture employed 5' RACE. These reads were obtained on an Illumina HiSeq 2500. A second PCR of 7 to 11 cycles was performed with a sample-barcoded 5' primer and a J-beta primer mix. A unique molecular identifier was introduced onto each TCR beta cDNA molecule by a template-switch 5' adaptor carrying 12 random nucleotides. Each sample yielded at least 2.5 million CDR3-containing paired-end reads. First-strand cDNA was synthesized from all RNA with the Mint cDNA synthesis kit, primed by a TRBC-specific oligonucleotide. Following uracil-DNA glycosylase treatment, a first 18-cycle PCR with universal primers M1SS and BC2_uni_R was performed on all cDNA. In the original analysis: Each sample was normalized by randomly selecting 1 million high-quality reads, each carrying a distinct molecular identifier. Reads sharing molecular identifiers were discarded rather than binned into consensus sequences. MiTCR, run with a Q25 quality threshold and the strictest error-elimination algorithm, handled CDR3 identification, clonotype clustering and error correction. A nonparametric unseen species model with Euler transformation was used to estimate lower-bound total TCR beta diversity. TCRdb reanalyzed the raw reads on its own, using fastp at Q25 for trimming and MiXCR for clone calling, and kept in-frame beta chains. Rows are unified per CDR3 protein, each entry keeping the most common DNA and genes. The V and J calls and clone size come from TCRdb's table, not from the authors' own analysis. In this sample the table shows about 1.6 million distinct CDR3 sequences, about 35% of which occur a single time. Around 11% of the sample is in the top ten clones.

This TCR came from a woman in her twenties or thirties in good health. Sequencing was done on a sample of blood. The sequence is built from TRBV7-3 and TRBJ1-1; D gene: possibly TRBD1, on 5 matching bases. DNA sequence: TGTGCCAGCAGCTACTGGGGGGGCACTGAAGCTTTCTTT. Translated, this gives CASSYWGGTEAFF.